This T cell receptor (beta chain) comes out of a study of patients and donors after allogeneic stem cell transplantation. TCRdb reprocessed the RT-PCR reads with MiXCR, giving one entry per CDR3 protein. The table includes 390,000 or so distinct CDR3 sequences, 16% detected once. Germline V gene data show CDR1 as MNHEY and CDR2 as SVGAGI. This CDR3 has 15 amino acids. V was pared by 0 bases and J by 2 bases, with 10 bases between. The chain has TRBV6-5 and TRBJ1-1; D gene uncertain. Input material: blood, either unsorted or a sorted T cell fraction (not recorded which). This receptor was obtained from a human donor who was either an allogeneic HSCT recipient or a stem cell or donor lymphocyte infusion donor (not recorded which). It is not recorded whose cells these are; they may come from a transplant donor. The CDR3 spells CASSYSGFANTEAFF. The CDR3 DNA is TGTGCCAGCAGTTACTCCGGGTTCGCAAACACTGAAGCTTTCTTT.